This TCR beta chain appears in the sequencing data of a study of cytomegalovirus exposure and HLA in healthy donors (TCRdb year 2017). As for the study more broadly: According to a later analysis, the 120 or so validation repertoires were produced on the same platform as the roughly 700 repertoires of the first cohort. To predict cytomegalovirus infection status, the study combined high-throughput TCR immunosequencing, statistical association of individual TCRs with disease status, and machine learning. Along with the approximately 700-subject first cohort, a separate validation cohort of more than 90 different subjects was used. The aim of the study was to test whether cataloging public T cell receptors could identify signatures of past pathogen exposure. The paper as a whole reports these results and caveats: In vitro tests confirmed that a few of the cytomegalovirus-associated TCR beta chains recognize cytomegalovirus antigens. A total of 164 TCR beta chains were listed by the study as associated with cytomegalovirus. In both the original and validation cohorts, the classifier was reported to diagnose cytomegalovirus status with high specificity and sensitivity. A later analysis lacked HLA typing for the validation cohort, so it scored co-occurrence in that cohort across all 120 repertoires. Subsequent analysis determined that TCRs grouped into clusters in the first cohort also showed a tendency toward co-occurrence across the roughly 120 validation repertoires, and approximately 93% of cluster scores exceeded 0. The authors suggested that the approach could potentially be extended to other disease states and immunological phenotypes. Most TCR sequences were observed very rarely across donors, whereas some public TCRs were present in many individuals.

With respect to this clone: The antigen it recognizes is unknown. No base quality values were provided; no much bigger clone lies one nucleotide off.

The donors were included in the validation cohort of approximately 120 subjects, a group kept apart from the approximately 700-subject first cohort. Library preparation employed the immunoSEQ multiplex PCR assay. The published analysis was carried out like this. A statistical classification framework was built to diagnose cytomegalovirus status from the catalog of TCR beta chain sequences. The clones in this table, taken by TCRdb from immuneACCESS, are in-frame only. Not every clone is retained; where verified, under half of the shortfall comes from an unresolved V gene, and the cause of the rest is unknown. The V and J calls and the clone size are those of that table, but D and trimming were determined from the DNA. This sample holds some 80,000 clones; approximately 96% were observed only once. The top ten clonotypes cover approximately 1.3% of the sample. CDR1 is given as SNHLY and CDR2 as FYNNEI, both from the germline V gene. Including cysteine and phenylalanine, the CDR3 has 11 amino acids. The only DNA kept is the CDR3, 33 bases in frame from the first base. A distance of 5 bases separates the germline ends of V and J, which lose 7 bases and 3 bases respectively.

The clonotype comes from a young woman in good health and CMV-seronegative. The sequence joins TRBV2 to TRBJ2-3; no D gene call is confident. Sequencing was performed on PBMCs. The DNA is TGTGCCAGCATCCGGACAGATACGCAGTATTTT. This translates into CASIRTDTQYF. Reference TRBV2 and TRBJ2-3 proteins supply the regions before and after the CDR3; the full variable domain is: EPEVTQTPSHQVTQMGQEVILRCVPISNHLYFYWYRQILGQKVEFLVSFYNNEISEKSEIFDDQFSVERPDGSNFTLKIRSTKLEDSAMYFCASIRTDTQYFGPGTRLTVL.